These T cell receptor beta chains were read from a single sample in a study of OX40 agonist ivuxolimab in advanced cancers. The data were produced by immunoSEQ multiplex PCR, yet TCRdb's version contains in-frame clones alone and is incomplete. The table shows about 63,000 clones, with roughly nine tenths occurring only once. Specimen: CD4+ or CD8+ T cells sorted from blood, collected in a trial of the OX40 agonist ivuxolimab. The receptors derive from an adult with an advanced solid tumor such as melanoma, head and neck, liver or kidney cancer. The CDR3 runs from the conserved cysteine through the conserved F or W. The D gene is left open where the match is weak. The size entry is marked missing in some rows and otherwise reads once, few, many or a size class.

V gene,clone size,J gene,D gene,CDR3 DNA,CDR3 protein
TRBV19,NA,TRBJ1-2,TRBD1,TGTGCCAGTACTAGACAGGGCACGACTAACTATGGCTACACCTTC,CASTRQGTTNYGYTF
TRBV5-1,NA,TRBJ1-1,NA,TGCGCCAGCAGCTTGGGTCAGAGGGCTTTCTTT,CASSLGQRAFF
TRBV9,NA,TRBJ1-1,NA,TGTGCCAGCAGCGTAGACAGATTTGGCCCTGAAGCTTTCTTT,CASSVDRFGPEAFF
TRBV6-1,once,TRBJ2-7,NA,TGTGCCAGCAGTGAAGATGGGTGGACAGGGAGCGGGAACGAGCAGTACTTC,CASSEDGWTGSGNEQYF
TRBV30,NA,TRBJ2-1,TRBD1,TGTGCCTGGAGTGCCCGAATGGACAGGAATAGTGAGCAGTTCTTC,CAWSARMDRNSEQFF
TRBV7-2,NA,TRBJ2-7,TRBD2,TGTGCCAGCAGCTTGGGGAATCTAGCGGGAGATTACTTC,CASSLGNLAGDYF
TRBV7-8,NA,TRBJ1-5,NA,TGTGCCAGCAGCTTATCTTCGACAGCCTTTGGGGCATATAGCAATCAGCCCCAGCATTTT,CASSLSSTAFGAYSNQPQHF
TRBV27,NA,TRBJ2-5,NA,TGTGCCAGCAGTTCATTCCCTACAGGGACAAGAGAGACCCAGTACTTC,CASSSFPTGTRETQYF
TRBV27,once,TRBJ1-4,TRBD1,TGTGCCAGCAGAAAGACAGGGGGAAGAGAAAAACTGTTTTTT,CASRKTGGREKLFF
TRBV9,NA,TRBJ1-2,TRBD1,TGTGCCAGCAGCGTTGGGACAGACTATGGCTACACCTTC,CASSVGTDYGYTF
TRBV7-6,NA,TRBJ1-2,TRBD1,TGTGCCAGCAGCTACCAGGGGGATGGCTACACCTTC,CASSYQGDGYTF
TRBV5-1,NA,TRBJ2-1,TRBD2,TGCGCCAGCAGCCTCCTAGCGGGGGGGTGGAACAATGAGCAGTTCTTC,CASSLLAGGWNNEQFF
TRBV6-5,NA,TRBJ2-7,NA,TGTGCCAGCAGTTTGCGGACAGCTCCCTTTGGGGAGCAGTACTTC,CASSLRTAPFGEQYF
TRBV7-9,NA,TRBJ1-1,NA,TGTGCCAGCAGCTTAGGGGGGTCAGACACTGAAGCTTTCTTT,CASSLGGSDTEAFF
TRBV13,NA,TRBJ1-5,TRBD1,TGTGCCAGCAGCCTGAGACAGGGGGCAGTTCAGCCCCAGCATTTT,CASSLRQGAVQPQHF
TRBV19,NA,TRBJ2-1,NA,TGTGCCAGTTCACCCTGGGAAAGTGGAGACAATGAGCAGTTCTTC,CASSPWESGDNEQFF
TRBV2,NA,TRBJ2-2,TRBD1,TGTGCCAGCAGGGGACAGGGGGCGCGGGTCGGGGAGCTGTTTTTT,CASRGQGARVGELFF